This T cell receptor beta chain was profiled in a study of spatial heterogeneity in lung cancer (dated by TCRdb to the late 2010s). With regard to the full study: More beta-chain than alpha-chain transcripts were consistently detected, likely reflecting higher beta-chain transcript abundance. Both alpha and beta chains were TCR-sequenced in 200 to 250 tumor regions, fewer than 80 matched nontumor lung samples and approximately 50 PBMC samples obtained at surgery. TCR alpha and beta repertoires were quantitatively compared across multiple tumor regions, matched nontumor lung and blood in non-small cell lung cancer. In the raw uncorrected reads, each unique combination of TCR and UMI appeared more than ten times on average. Nonsynonymous mutation counts, determined by whole-exome sequencing of tumor tissue, were related to features of the TCR repertoire. What the authors observed across the whole study: Ubiquitous expanded tumor TCRs showed up in blood more often at tumor resection than at routine follow-up. Confirming at a functional level the hypothesis that regional TCRs recognize regional mutations was considered to require additional single-cell paired TCR alpha and beta sequencing.

CDR1 and CDR2, looked up from the germline V gene, are SGHTA and FQGNSA. Including the terminal cysteine and phenylalanine, the CDR3 comprises 13 residues. CDR3 DNA is the only sequence kept; it has 39 bases, read in frame from the first base. V and J are truncated by 5 bases and 7 bases respectively, leaving an intervening sequence of 15 bases. This clonotype was counted only a few times. The antigen this receptor binds is unknown. Base qualities were left out, and no much larger clone turns up one base away. Explained via the paper, the time point label denotes: sample taken at primary tumor resection. Whole RNA extracted from tumor and nontumor lung tissue, or from cryopreserved PBMC samples, was used for TCR sequencing without cell sorting. Samples were obtained from approximately 72 patients with early-stage, untreated non-small cell lung cancer from the lung TRACERx cohort. Only patients for whom sufficient RNA was available from at least two tumor regions were selected for TCR sequencing.

The library was built by means of 5' RACE. The instrument was a NextSeq 500. The TCR library protocol attached a unique molecular identifier to each TCR cDNA molecule to allow correction of PCR and sequencing errors. The authors' pipeline ran thus. Decombinator tools were used for TCR identification, UMI-based error correction and CDR3 extraction. Expanded TCRs were defined as those above a frequency of 2 per 1,000, corresponding to the top 1% of the tumor frequency distribution. Renyi diversity was computed with the R vegan package after each repertoire had been subsampled 100 times to 5,000 TCRs. CDR3 similarity networks were built from amino acid triplet string-kernel similarity, connecting CDR3s with pairwise similarity above 0.82. TCRdb cleaned the public reads at Q25 with fastp, built clones with MiXCR and kept in-frame beta chains. Rows are unified per CDR3 protein, each entry keeping the most common DNA and genes. In this record, the V and J calls reflect TCRdb's handling and not the investigators' own analysis. A total of about 90,000 distinct CDR3 sequences appear in this sample, 7.5% to 10% of them only once. The top ten hold 6.9% of the sample.

The rearrangement combines TRBV7-2 with TRBJ2-7; the D gene cannot be resolved reliably. The sequences come from PBMCs, collected at surgery. The sequence came from a male donor with early-stage non-small cell lung cancer. The sequenced DNA is TGTGCCAGCAGCCAACCGCCAACGCGTGAGCAGTACTTC. It translates as CASSQPPTREQYF.